The 10 T cell receptor beta chains presented below share a single source sample, sequenced in a study of CD8 T cells in ankylosing spondylitis. Study findings and constraints: For ankylosing spondylitis blood, a TCR beta motif of roughly 8 highly homologous variants appeared characteristic.

These receptors lack a known antigen. One entry per CDR3 protein, called by TCRdb with MiXCR from the 5' RACE reads. This table has 200,000 to 250,000 distinct CDR3 sequences, around 16% appearing once. Material: blood, either unsorted or a sorted T cell fraction (not recorded which). These receptors were taken from a male donor with ankylosing spondylitis.

The V call is TRBV5-1, the J call TRBJ2-7; D is undetermined. The CDR3 has 14 residues. Trimming pared 1 base from V and 0 bases from J, leaving 8 bases between. The germline V gene has CDR1 SGHRS and CDR2 YFSETQ. The CDR3 region has the DNA TGCGCCAGCAGCTTGTTGTGGGGCTCCTACGAGCAGTACTTC. It encodes CASSLLWGSYEQYF.

The V and J genes are TRBV7-8 and TRBJ1-1; D is unclear. CDR1 SGHVS and CDR2 FQNEAQ come from the germline V gene. Trimming removed 4 bases at V and 0 bases at J, with 9 bases between. This CDR3 has 14 amino acids. The CDR3: CASSSVGLNTEAFF. CDR3 coding DNA: TGTGCCAGCAGCTCGGTCGGCCTGAACACTGAAGCTTTCTTT.

V gene TRBV6-4 combines with J gene TRBJ2-5, with 11 bases lining up with TRBD2. The germline V gene has CDR1 MRHNA and CDR2 SNTAGT. V trimming: 2 bases; J trimming: 4 bases; junction bases outside the gene matches: 9. This CDR3 contains 17 residues. The CDR3 bases are TGTGCCAGCAGTGACCGTGATAGCGGGAGGGCCCCAGAGACCCAGTACTTC. It is translated as CASSDRDSGRAPETQYF.

This clonotype was detected ten times or more. V usage is TRBV20-1 and J usage is TRBJ2-1; tentatively, D is TRBD2 (5 bases). Looked up from germline, CDR1 is DFQATT and CDR2 is SNEGSKA (reference sequence). V was clipped by 0 bases and J by 7 bases, with 10 bases between them. CDR3 size: 13 residues. CDR3 nucleotide sequence: TGCAGTGCTAGAGATGAACGGGGAAATGAGCAGTTCTTC. This gives the protein CSARDERGNEQFF.

The chain couples TRBV6-6 to TRBJ1-2, with D possibly being TRBD1 (6 bases). Trimming took 11 bases from V and 3 from J, leaving 13 bases between them. CDR3 size: 12 residues. Germline CDR1 MNHNY, CDR2 SVGAGI (reference sequence). CDR3 sequence: CAVRGGDYGYTF. The CDR3 DNA follows: TGTGCCGTAAGGGGGGGGGACTATGGCTACACCTTC.

In its sample, this clonotype was seen a few times. The chain joins TRBV27 to TRBJ1-6, with D possibly matching TRBD1 (6 bases). The germline V and J ends were trimmed by 6 bases and 15 bases, with 18 bases remaining between them. Per germline, CDR1 MNHEY and CDR2 SMNVEV (reference sequence). This CDR3 spans 13 amino acids. CDR3 residues: CASRSSPGEFLHF. For the CDR3, the DNA is TGTGCCAGCAGATCCTCCCCAGGGGAATTCCTCCACTTT.

This clonotype was recorded once. V is TRBV10-3 and J is TRBJ1-2; TRBD1 might be the D (6 bases). Between the trimmed V and J ends, which lost 3 bases and 6 bases, there was a span of 8 bases. The germline V gene has CDR1 ENHRY and CDR2 SYGVKD. The CDR3 length is 12 residues. CDR3 coding DNA: TGTGCCATCAGTGAACAGGGAGATGGCTACACCTTC. Translated: CAISEQGDGYTF.

CDR3 DNA sequence: TGTGCCAGCAGCCAAGACCTAGGGCAGAGCTATGGCTACACCTTC. This translates into CASSQDLGQSYGYTF. The chain joins TRBV4-2 to TRBJ1-2; D unclear. Trimming stripped 0 bases from V and 4 bases from J, with 12 bases between. CDR1 LGHNA and CDR2 YNFKEQ come from the germline V gene. The CDR3 sequence is 15 residues long.

This clonotype has a handful of counts. The chain has TRBV29-1 and TRBJ1-1; 10 bases match TRBD1. Unmatched junction bases numbered 1, after V lost 5 bases and J lost 1 base. The CDR3 runs to 13 residues. CDR1 is SQVTM, CDR2 ANQGSEA, per germline. The CDR3 spells CSVRTGGNTEAFF. The CDR3 DNA sequence: TGCAGCGTTAGGACAGGGGGGAACACTGAAGCTTTCTTT.

On this clonotype itself: A much larger clone lies a single base off, so this may be a read error. V usage is TRBV29-1 and J usage is TRBJ2-7; TRBD1 aligns across 8 bases. This CDR3 is built from 12 residues. Germline-derived CDR1 and CDR2 are SQVTM and ANQGSEA. The V and J ends lost 5 bases and 5 bases, in that order; junction bases with no gene match: 5. CDR3 sequence (DNA): TGCAGCGTTCGGACAGGGAGTCACGAGCAGTACTTC. Translation gives CSVRTGSHEQYF.